These 25 T cell receptor beta chains were sequenced from one sample in a study of T cells in Graves' hyperthyroidism and ophthalmopathy. Researchers amplified the TCR beta CDR3 regions from RNA transcripts. In the first-round RT-PCR of the TCR CDR3, the HTBI primer set was used. A single record per CDR3 protein comes from TCRdb applying MiXCR to the multiplex PCR reads. Among approximately 500,000 distinct CDR3 sequences listed, under 60% were seen once. Sequenced sample: peripheral blood or thyroid tissue (not recorded which). Receptors originate from a woman aged 18-29 years with Graves' hyperthyroidism.

Remarks on this clonotype: This likely comes from a read error, as the CDR3 has no conserved phenylalanine or tryptophan at its end. V is TRBV6-6 and J is TRBJ2-7; 9 bases line up with TRBD2. From germline, CDR1 is MNHNY and CDR2 SVGAGI (reference sequence). The CDR3 consists of 15 residues. CDR3 protein: CAISAISGSWGEQYL. CDR3 nucleotide sequence: TGTGCCATCAGTGCTATTAGCGGGAGTTGGGGCGAGCAGTACCTC.

This clonotype was counted ten times or more. The rearrangement links TRBV27 to TRBJ2-7; D possibly corresponds to TRBD2 (5 bases). The CDR3 extends over 15 amino acids. From germline, CDR1 is MNHEY and CDR2 SMNVEV (reference sequence). V was clipped by 7 bases and J by 0 bases, with 16 bases between them. CDR3 sequence: CASIGRGQNSYEQYF. As DNA, the CDR3 is TGTGCCAGCATCGGGCGAGGGCAGAACTCCTACGAGCAGTACTTC.

This clonotype showed up many times. This chain uses TRBV19 with TRBJ2-2, with D perhaps being TRBD1 or TRBD2 (5 bases each). This CDR3 contains 13 residues. Looked up from germline, CDR1 is LNHDA and CDR2 is SQIVND (reference sequence). Trimming took off 5 bases at V and 9 bases at J, with 13 bases between the two ends. The CDR3 protein is CASSPMRGRELFF. As DNA, the CDR3 is TGTGCCAGTAGTCCGATGAGGGGACGGGAGCTGTTTTTT.

The V call is TRBV27, the J call TRBJ2-7; TRBD2 matches 14 bases. After removal of 0 bases from V and 6 bases from J, the junction contained 13 bases not matched to a gene. This CDR3 is built from 19 residues. The germline V gene has CDR1 MNHEY and CDR2 SMNVEV (reference sequence). DNA for the CDR3: TGTGCCAGCAGTTTATCGAGACTAGCGGGAGGGCGATCCCCCTCCGAGCAGTACTTC. It yields the protein CASSLSRLAGGRSPSEQYF.

This rearrangement joins TRBV7-9 to TRBJ1-6; D might be TRBD1 (6 bases). The CDR3 is made up of 14 amino acids. Looked up from germline, CDR1 is SEHNR and CDR2 is FQNEAQ (reference sequence). Trimming shortened V by 1 base and J by 10 bases, and 11 bases separated the two germline ends. The CDR3 is CASSLDGGHSPLHF. The CDR3, as DNA: TGTGCCAGCAGCTTAGATGGGGGACACTCACCCCTCCACTTT.

The chain couples TRBV19 to TRBJ1-1, with 9 bases lining up with TRBD1. Unmatched junction bases numbered 17, after V lost 9 bases and J lost 3 bases. The CDR3 has 17 amino acids. The germline V gene encodes CDR1 LNHDA and CDR2 SQIVND (reference sequence). CDR3 DNA sequence: TGTGCCAGCCTACACCATCGGACAGGGGACATGGACACTGAAGCTTTCTTT. Amino acids: CASLHHRTGDMDTEAFF.

In the case of this clonotype: A read error may account for a junction end that differs from germline. V usage is TRBV6-2 or TRBV6-3 and J usage is TRBJ2-7; 12 bases are a match to TRBD2. The CDR3 is 15 residues long. Germline V lookup: CDR1 MNHEY, CDR2 SVGEGT. The CDR3 DNA is TGTGCCGGCAGTCATCGGACTAGCGGGACCTACGAGCAGTACTTC. This sequence encodes CAGSHRTSGTYEQYF.

This clonotype was recorded a few times. The CDR3 DNA reads as TGTGCCAGCAGCCCTCGTTTGCAGGGGCCCCCATGGGGCTACACCTTC. Residues: CASSPRLQGPPWGYTF. This rearrangement joins TRBV13 to TRBJ1-2; possible D gene TRBD1, 6 bases. From germline, CDR1 is PRHDT and CDR2 FYEKMQ (reference sequence). The V end lost 5 bases, the J end lost 8 bases, and 24 bases lay between the germline ends. The CDR3 loop spans 16 amino acids.

This clonotype was seen many times. The rearrangement links TRBV5-6 to TRBJ2-7, with a weak D call TRBD2 (5 bases). The germline V gene has CDR1 SGHDT and CDR2 YYEEEE. Trimming took off 6 bases at V and 2 bases at J, with 15 bases between the two ends. The CDR3 consists of 14 residues. As DNA, the CDR3 is TGTGCCAGCACCAAAAAACTAGAAGCCTACGAGCAGTACTTC. Translated, it gives CASTKKLEAYEQYF. The full variable domain, completed using reference TRBV5-6 and TRBJ2-7, is DAGVTQSPTHLIKTRGQQVTLRCSPKSGHDTVSWYQQALGQGPQFIFQYYEEEERQRGNFPDRFSGHQFPNYSSELNVNALLLGDSALYLCASTKKLEAYEQYFGPGTRLTVT.

This chain uses TRBV12-3 or TRBV12-4 with TRBJ1-4; 9 nucleotides align to TRBD1. CDR3 length: 17 residues. Unmatched junction bases numbered 13, after V lost 4 bases and J lost 7 bases. CDR3 bases: TGTGCCAGCAGTTCCCCAGTCCCGGGACAGGGTTTTGAAAAACTGTTTTTT. The encoded protein is CASSSPVPGQGFEKLFF.

The rearrangement links TRBV24-1 to TRBJ1-5, with 9 bases identical to TRBD1. The CDR3 has 19 residues. CDR1 and CDR2 (germline): KGHDR, SFDVKD. J gave up 1 base and V 4 bases, and 13 bases lay outside the gene matches. This CDR3 is CATSDTGTGLFESNQPQHF. Written as DNA, the CDR3 is TGTGCCACCAGTGACACCGGGACAGGGCTGTTTGAAAGCAATCAGCCCCAGCATTTT.

Many counts were recorded for this clonotype. V is TRBV2 and J is TRBJ2-7; tentative D call: TRBD2 (5 bases). V lost 5 bases and J lost 4, with 9 bases in between. The length of the CDR3 is 12 residues. Germline assignment: CDR1 SNHLY and CDR2 FYNNEI. CDR3 in amino acids: CASSTRGYEQYF. CDR3 DNA: TGTGCCAGCAGTACCCGGGGATACGAGCAGTACTTC.

With respect to this clonotype: This clone may be a read error of a much larger clone one base away. The chain employs TRBV4-1 and TRBJ1-6, with unresolved D. Germline values: CDR1 MGHRA, CDR2 YSYEKL. CDR3 size: 17 residues. CDR3 nucleotide sequence: TGCGCCAGCAGCTCCTTGACCCTGAGCTCCTATAATTCACCCCCCCACTTT. This codes for CASSSLTLSSYNSPPHF.

This clonotype was seen a handful of times. The chain employs TRBV20-1 and TRBJ2-3; 9 nucleotides line up with TRBD2. With V trimmed by 3 bases and J by 2 bases, 9 bases remained unmatched. Germline loops: CDR1 DFQATT, CDR2 SNEGSKA (reference sequence). The CDR3 covers 16 residues. The CDR3 DNA reads as TGCAGTGCTAGGGTCGGGACTAGCAGAAACACAGATACGCAGTATTTT. Translated, it gives CSARVGTSRNTDTQYF.

This clonotype was observed a handful of times. V gene TRBV20-1 combines with J gene TRBJ1-4; tentatively, D is TRBD1 (5 bases). This CDR3 has 12 amino acids. Trimming left V 3 bases short and J 6 bases short, with 8 bases between. Looked up from germline, CDR1 is DFQATT and CDR2 is SNEGSKA (reference sequence). CDR3 in DNA: TGCAGTGCTAGGGGGACTCATGAAAAACTGTTTTTT. Amino acid sequence: CSARGTHEKLFF.

The chain has TRBV10-3 and TRBJ1-1; a weak D match, TRBD1 (5 bases). CDR3 length: 12 residues. V dropped 9 bases and J dropped 3 bases, with 11 bases sitting between them. Germline CDR1 reads ENHRY; CDR2 reads SYGVKD. The CDR3 DNA follows: TGTGCCATAACCGGGACCGACACTGAAGCTTTCTTT. As protein: CAITGTDTEAFF.

V gene TRBV15 combines with J gene TRBJ2-7; 7 nucleotides agree with TRBD1. The CDR3 length is 17 residues. The germline V gene has CDR1 LNHNV and CDR2 YYDKDF (reference sequence). V lost 3 bases to trimming and J lost 0 bases; unmatched junction nucleotides: 11. The chain's CDR3 is CATSSLVVGGSSYEQYF. CDR3 sequence (DNA): TGTGCCACCAGCAGCTTGGTGGTAGGGGGCTCCTCCTACGAGCAGTACTTC.

This clonotype was observed at least ten times. The V call is TRBV10-3, the J call TRBJ2-3; D is uncertain. CDR3 size: 16 residues. Between the trimmed V and J ends, which lost 0 bases and 1 base, there was a span of 11 bases. From germline, CDR1 is ENHRY and CDR2 SYGVKD. CDR3 in DNA: TGTGCCATCAGTGAGTCAGAGACTGGGGGCACAGATACGCAGTATTTT. Protein sequence: CAISESETGGTDTQYF.

To note about this clonotype: A much larger clone differs by one base, so this may be a read error. V gene TRBV27 combines with J gene TRBJ1-1; no reliable D call. This CDR3 is built from 12 residues. In germline, CDR1 is MNHEY, CDR2 SMNVEV (reference sequence). In DNA, the CDR3 is TGTGCCAGCAGAACGGTTGGCGTCGAAGTTTTCTTT. Translating it yields CASRTVGVEVFF.

J is TRBJ1-5 and V is TRBV6-5, with 9 bases that match TRBD1. CDR3 length equals 20 residues. Trimming took 5 bases from V and 5 from J; bases not matched to a gene: 22. Germline V gene sequence: CDR1 MNHEY, CDR2 SVGAGI. This CDR3 is CASSQGGWRGGTGYDQPQHF. The CDR3 coding sequence is TGTGCCAGCAGTCAGGGAGGGTGGAGGGGGGGGACAGGGTACGATCAGCCCCAGCATTTT.

This chain joins TRBV7-2 and TRBJ2-6; D call uncertain. The V gene's germline CDR1 is SGHTA and CDR2 FQGNSA. The V gene lost 1 base and the J gene lost 12 bases, with 7 bases spanning the gap. This CDR3 comprises 12 residues. The DNA of the CDR3 is TGTGCCAGCAGCTTAGTGGGTAGCGTCCTGACTTTC. As protein: CASSLVGSVLTF. The full variable domain, completed using reference TRBV7-2 and TRBJ2-6, is GAGVSQSPSNKVTEKGKDVELRCDPISGHTALYWYRQSLGQGLEFLIYFQGNSAPDKSGLPSDRFSAERTGGSVSTLTIQRTQQEDSAVYLCASSLVGSVLTFGAGSRLTVL.

A note on this clonotype: At one boundary the junction diverges from the germline segment, which might be a read error. The chain has TRBV24-1 and TRBJ2-2; D may be TRBD1 or TRBD2 (5 bases each). Germline CDR1 is KGHDR and CDR2 is SFDVKD. This CDR3 is 11 amino acids long. The CDR3 bases are TGTGCCACCAGTGATTTGGGGGGGCTGTTTTTT. Protein: CATSDLGGLFF.

This clonotype was recorded at least ten times. The V gene is TRBV18, the J gene TRBJ1-2, with 8 bases fitting TRBD1. The CDR3 is made up of 14 amino acids. V lost 2 bases to trimming and J lost 4 bases; unmatched junction nucleotides: 3. Germline values: CDR1 KGHSH, CDR2 LQKENI. CDR3: CASSPGDRSYGYTF. CDR3 sequence (DNA): TGTGCCAGCTCACCAGGGGACAGGAGCTATGGCTACACCTTC.

This clonotype was recorded once. A junction boundary mismatches the germline segment, possibly from a read error. The chain uses TRBV6-1 and TRBJ2-7; D may be TRBD1 or TRBD2 (5 bases each). The germline gives CDR1 MNHNS, CDR2 SASEGT. The CDR3 loop spans 15 amino acids. The CDR3: CTSRALAGVINEQYF. In nucleotides, the CDR3 is TGTACCAGCAGGGCCCTAGCAGGCGTCATCAACGAGCAGTACTTC.

In its sample, this clonotype was seen many times. V and J are TRBV6-1 and TRBJ1-1; 9 bases agree with TRBD1. The CDR3 extends over 13 amino acids. Germline lookup yields CDR1 MNHNS and CDR2 SASEGT. V was pared by 4 bases and J by 8 bases, with 5 bases of the junction left unmatched. The CDR3 DNA reads as TGTGCCAGCAGTGTTGAACAGGGGGCAGAAGCTTTCTTT. Its protein is CASSVEQGAEAFF.